Listed below are T cell receptor beta chains from one sample, sequenced in a study of blood T cells in healthy people across ages. MiXCR, run by TCRdb on the 5' RACE reads, gives a single entry per CDR3 protein. The sample carries 1.5 million to 2 million distinct CDR3 sequences, about 28% recorded once. Sequencing was performed on blood. The receptor set was obtained from a woman in her thirties in good health. The CDR3 runs from the conserved cysteine through the conserved F or W. D genes are given only for firm matches. The size field is filled for only some rows; it gives once, few, many or a size class.

TRBV5-1	TRBJ1-2	.	.	14	TGCGCCAGCAGCCCTTCGGATGAGAACTATGGCTACACCTTC	CASSPSDENYGYTF
TRBV29-1	TRBJ1-2	many	.	13	TGCAGCGTTGATTCAGGGGATGGGTATGGCTACACCTTC	CSVDSGDGYGYTF
TRBV27	TRBJ2-5	few	TRBD2	14	TGTGCCAGCAGTCCCGGGACTAGCGCCGAGACCCAGTACTTC	CASSPGTSAETQYF
TRBV6-2/TRBV6-3	TRBJ2-3	.	.	13	TGTGCCAGCAATCGGGGGGCCACAGATACGCAGTATTTT	CASNRGATDTQYF
TRBV7-6	TRBJ1-4	few	.	15	TGTGCCAGCAGCCGTCGGGGGCCAGATGGTGAAAAACTGTTTTTT	CASSRRGPDGEKLFF
TRBV5-1	TRBJ2-3	few	.	15	TGCGCCAGCAGCTTGCGGGAGTCTAGCACAGATACGCAGTATTTT	CASSLRESSTDTQYF
TRBV29-1	TRBJ2-7	many	TRBD1	14	TGCAGCGTTGGGGACAGGGCTGGCTCCTACGAGCAGTACTTC	CSVGDRAGSYEQYF
TRBV19	TRBJ2-7	.	.	15	TGTGCCAGTAGTACAAACAGGAGATACTCCTACGAGCAGTACTTC	CASSTNRRYSYEQYF
TRBV2	TRBJ2-6	few	.	16	TGTGCCAGCAGTGGAGTATACCGGGCTGGGGCCAACGTCCTGACTTTC	CASSGVYRAGANVLTF
TRBV7-9	TRBJ2-7	.	TRBD2	16	TGTGCCAGCAGCTCCGTAGCGGGGGGCCGCCTTGTCGAGCAGTACTTC	CASSSVAGGRLVEQYF
TRBV12-3/TRBV12-4	TRBJ1-6	.	.	15	TGTGCCAGCAGAGAGAACCCAGTGGGTAATTCACCCCTCCACTTT	CASRENPVGNSPLHF
TRBV7-2	TRBJ2-3	few	.	14	TGTGCCAGCAGCCCCCTGGTGGCACCAGATACGCAGTATTTT	CASSPLVAPDTQYF
TRBV5-5	TRBJ2-3	few	TRBD2	18	TGTGCCAGCAGCCCGATACTTACTAGCGGGGGGGTTGCAGATACGCAGTATTTT	CASSPILTSGGVADTQYF
TRBV4-2	TRBJ2-6	few	.	13	TGTGCCAGCAACCAAACTGGGGCCAACGTCCTGACTTTC	CASNQTGANVLTF
TRBV21-1	TRBJ2-6	many	.	20	TGTGCCAGCAGCAAAGCCCGACCGGGACAGCCCCACTCTGGGGCCAACGTCCTGACTTTC	CASSKARPGQPHSGANVLTF
TRBV4-1	TRBJ2-6	few	.	16	TGCGCCAGCAGCCAAGTTCAAGCCGGCGGGGCCAACGTCCTGACTTTC	CASSQVQAGGANVLTF
TRBV20-1	TRBJ1-6	.	TRBD1	15	TGTAGTGCTAGAGAACAGGGGGCGGGGAATTCACCCCTCCACTTT	CSAREQGAGNSPLHF
TRBV7-2	TRBJ2-3	.	.	15	TGTGCCAGCAGCCCTTGGCGGGATTCCCCAGATACGCAGTATTTT	CASSPWRDSPDTQYF
TRBV4-1	TRBJ1-6	few	.	16	TGCGCCAGCAGCCAAGATAAAGGGTGGGGTAATTCACCCCTCCACTTT	CASSQDKGWGNSPLHF
TRBV4-1	TRBJ2-1	.	TRBD2	18	TGCGCCAGCAGCCAAGGATTGGGACGAGCGGGGGACTACAATGAGCAGTTCTTC	CASSQGLGRAGDYNEQFF
TRBV4-3	TRBJ1-2	.	.	16	TGCGCCAGCAGCCAAGCAAGGGGCCCGAATAACCATGGCTACACCTTC	CASSQARGPNNHGYTF
TRBV18	TRBJ1-5	.	.	14	TGTGCCAGCTCACCCGACGCCTTTAATCAGCCCCAGCATTTT	CASSPDAFNQPQHF
TRBV7-9	TRBJ2-1	many	TRBD2	15	TGTGCCAGCAGCTTAATAGCGGGAGGGTACAATGAGCAGTTCTTC	CASSLIAGGYNEQFF
TRBV20-1	TRBJ1-6	many	.	13	TGCAGTGCTAGCAGGGACTTGAATTCACCCCTCCACTTT	CSASRDLNSPLHF
TRBV11-2	TRBJ2-5	few	.	14	TGTGCCAGCAGCTTTTCAGGGCTTAAAGAGACCCAGTACTTC	CASSFSGLKETQYF
TRBV10-2	TRBJ1-1	few	.	13	TGCGCCAGCAGTGACCGGGACGGGGGAGAAGCTTTCTTT	CASSDRDGGEAFF
TRBV25-1	TRBJ2-7	.	TRBD2	13	TGTGCCACGGGGACTAGCGGCTATGGCGAGCAGTACTTC	CATGTSGYGEQYF
TRBV20-1	TRBJ2-6	many	.	17	TGCAGTGCTAGAGGCCCCAGAGTGGGGGGAGGGGCCAACGTCCTGACTTTC	CSARGPRVGGGANVLTF
TRBV12-3/TRBV12-4	TRBJ1-4	.	.	15	TGTGCCAGCAGTTCACCCGGGGCAGGGTGTAGGAAACTGTTTTTT	CASSSPGAGCRKLFF
TRBV10-3	TRBJ1-6	few	TRBD1	15	TGTGCCATCAGGGGCGGGACAGCAGAGAATTCACCCCTCCACTTT	CAIRGGTAENSPLHF
TRBV28	TRBJ1-3	.	TRBD1	14	TGTGCCAACAGTCCAAGGGACAGTGGAAACACCATATATTTT	CANSPRDSGNTIYF
TRBV2	TRBJ1-1	.	TRBD1	15	TGTGCCAGCAGGAACAGGGGCCTTAGTCTCACTGAAGCTTTCTTT	CASRNRGLSLTEAFF
TRBV7-3	TRBJ2-7	.	.	15	TGTGCCAGCAGCTCCCCCGACAGGAGGATCGATGAGCAGTACTTC	CASSSPDRRIDEQYF
TRBV11-2	TRBJ2-5	many	TRBD2	18	TGTGCCAGCAGCCGAGGGACGCCAGGACTAGCGGGAAGGGAGACCCAGTACTTC	CASSRGTPGLAGRETQYF
TRBV27	TRBJ2-7	few	TRBD2	15	TGTGCCAGCAGTTTACGGTTTGACGGGGAGGGCGAGCAGTACTTC	CASSLRFDGEGEQYF
TRBV20-1	TRBJ1-2	.	.	14	TGCAGTGCTAGTGGGACCGGGGGTTCCGATGGCTACACCTTC	CSASGTGGSDGYTF
TRBV14	TRBJ2-5	.	TRBD2	19	TGTGCCAGCAGCTCTTCAATGGGGTTAGCGGGAGTGGGATTAAATGAGCAGTACTTC	CASSSSMGLAGVGLNEQYF